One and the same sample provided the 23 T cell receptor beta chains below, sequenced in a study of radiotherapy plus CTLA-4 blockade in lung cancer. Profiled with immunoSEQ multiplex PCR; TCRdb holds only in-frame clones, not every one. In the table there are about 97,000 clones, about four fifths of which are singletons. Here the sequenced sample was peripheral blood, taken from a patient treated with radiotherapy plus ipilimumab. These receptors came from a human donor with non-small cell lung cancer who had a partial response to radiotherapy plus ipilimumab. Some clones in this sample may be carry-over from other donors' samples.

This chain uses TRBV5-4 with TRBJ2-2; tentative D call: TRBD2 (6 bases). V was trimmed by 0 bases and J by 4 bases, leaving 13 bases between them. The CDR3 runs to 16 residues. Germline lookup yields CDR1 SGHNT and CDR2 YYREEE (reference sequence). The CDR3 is CASSLGSQGGTGELFF. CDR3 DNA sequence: TGTGCCAGCAGCTTGGGAAGTCAGGGAGGCACCGGGGAGCTGTTTTTT.

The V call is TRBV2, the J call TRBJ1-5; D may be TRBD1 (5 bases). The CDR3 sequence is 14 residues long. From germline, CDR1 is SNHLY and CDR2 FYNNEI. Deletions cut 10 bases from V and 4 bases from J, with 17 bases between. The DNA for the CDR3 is TGTGCCACCTCCCAGGGAGGGCAGAATCAGCCCCAGCATTTT. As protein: CATSQGGQNQPQHF.

The CDR3 coding sequence is TGTGCCAGTAGTCCCACGACAGCTATGAACACTGAAGCTTTCTTT. It translates to CASSPTTAMNTEAFF. This rearrangement joins TRBV19 to TRBJ1-1; D possibly corresponds to TRBD1 (5 bases). The germline gives CDR1 LNHDA, CDR2 SQIVND (reference sequence). The CDR3 extends over 15 amino acids. Deletions cut 5 bases from V and 0 bases from J, with 13 bases between.

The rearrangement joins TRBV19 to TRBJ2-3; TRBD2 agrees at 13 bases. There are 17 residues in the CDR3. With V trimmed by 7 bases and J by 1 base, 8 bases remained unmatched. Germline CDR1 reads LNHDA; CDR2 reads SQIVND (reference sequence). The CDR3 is CASKAGTSGAGTDTQYF. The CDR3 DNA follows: TGTGCCAGTAAGGCAGGGACTAGCGGGGCCGGCACAGATACGCAGTATTTT.

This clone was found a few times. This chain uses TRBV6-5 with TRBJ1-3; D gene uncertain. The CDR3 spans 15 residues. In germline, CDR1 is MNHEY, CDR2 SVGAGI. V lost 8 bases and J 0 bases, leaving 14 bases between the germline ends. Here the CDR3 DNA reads TGTGCCAGCGATGGGCAGTTCCCCTCTGGAAACACCATATATTTT. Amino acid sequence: CASDGQFPSGNTIYF.

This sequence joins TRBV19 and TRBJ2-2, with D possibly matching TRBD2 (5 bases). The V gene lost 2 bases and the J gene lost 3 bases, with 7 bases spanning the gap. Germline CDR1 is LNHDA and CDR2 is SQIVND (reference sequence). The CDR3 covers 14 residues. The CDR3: CASSIRGYTGELFF. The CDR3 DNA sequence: TGTGCCAGTAGTATAAGAGGGTACACCGGGGAGCTGTTTTTT.

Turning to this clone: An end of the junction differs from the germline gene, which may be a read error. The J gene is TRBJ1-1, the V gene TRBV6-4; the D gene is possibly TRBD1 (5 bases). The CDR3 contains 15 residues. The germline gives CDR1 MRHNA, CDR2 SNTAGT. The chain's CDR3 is CARVDGGESCTEASF. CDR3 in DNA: TGTGCCAGGGTGGACGGGGGGGAAAGTTGTACTGAAGCTTCCTTT.

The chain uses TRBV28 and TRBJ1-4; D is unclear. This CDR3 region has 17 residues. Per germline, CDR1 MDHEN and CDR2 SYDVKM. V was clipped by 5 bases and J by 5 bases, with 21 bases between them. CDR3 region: CASSPSLGGSINEKLFF. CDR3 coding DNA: TGTGCCAGCAGTCCCTCTTTGGGAGGGTCGATAAATGAAAAACTGTTTTTT.

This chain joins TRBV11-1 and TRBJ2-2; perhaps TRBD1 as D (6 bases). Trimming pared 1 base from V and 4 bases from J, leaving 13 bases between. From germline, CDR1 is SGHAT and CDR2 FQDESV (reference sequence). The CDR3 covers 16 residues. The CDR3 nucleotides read TGTGCCAGCAGCTTAGTAGGGGGATGGAGCACCGGGGAGCTGTTTTTT. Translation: CASSLVGGWSTGELFF.

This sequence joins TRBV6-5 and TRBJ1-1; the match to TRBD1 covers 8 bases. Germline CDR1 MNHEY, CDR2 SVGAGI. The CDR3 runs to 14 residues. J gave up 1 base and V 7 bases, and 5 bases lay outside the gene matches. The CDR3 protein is CASNGQGGNTEAFF. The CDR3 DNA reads TGTGCCAGCAACGGACAGGGAGGGAACACTGAAGCTTTCTTT.

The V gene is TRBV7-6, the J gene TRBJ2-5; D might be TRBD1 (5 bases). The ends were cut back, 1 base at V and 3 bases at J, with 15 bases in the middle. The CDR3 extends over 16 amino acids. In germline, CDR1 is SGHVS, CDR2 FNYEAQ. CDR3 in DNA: TGTGCCAGCAGCTTAGTGGGGTGGGGCAGAAAAGAGACCCAGTACTTC. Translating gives CASSLVGWGRKETQYF. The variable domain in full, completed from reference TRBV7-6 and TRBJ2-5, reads GAGVSQSPRYKVTKRGQDVALRCDPISGHVSLYWYRQALGQGPEFLTYFNYEAQQDKSGLPNDRFSAERPEGSISTLTIQRTEQRDSAMYRCASSLVGWGRKETQYFGPGTRLLVL.

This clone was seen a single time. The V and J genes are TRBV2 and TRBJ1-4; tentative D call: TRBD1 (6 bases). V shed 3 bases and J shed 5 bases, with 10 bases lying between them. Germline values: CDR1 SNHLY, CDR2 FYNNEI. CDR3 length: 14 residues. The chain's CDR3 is CASSDGRGNEKLFF. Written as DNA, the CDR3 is TGTGCCAGCAGTGACGGCAGGGGCAATGAAAAACTGTTTTTT. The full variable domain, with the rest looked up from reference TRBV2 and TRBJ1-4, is EPEVTQTPSHQVTQMGQEVILRCVPISNHLYFYWYRQILGQKVEFLVSFYNNEISEKSEIFDDQFSVERPDGSNFTLKIRSTKLEDSAMYFCASSDGRGNEKLFFGSGTQLSVL.

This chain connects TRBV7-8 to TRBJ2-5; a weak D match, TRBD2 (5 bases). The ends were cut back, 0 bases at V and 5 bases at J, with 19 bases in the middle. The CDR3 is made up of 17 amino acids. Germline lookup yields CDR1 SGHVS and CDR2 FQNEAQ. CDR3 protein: CASSLAIPLAELETQYF. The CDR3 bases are TGTGCCAGCAGCTTAGCGATCCCGCTAGCCGAATTGGAGACCCAGTACTTC.

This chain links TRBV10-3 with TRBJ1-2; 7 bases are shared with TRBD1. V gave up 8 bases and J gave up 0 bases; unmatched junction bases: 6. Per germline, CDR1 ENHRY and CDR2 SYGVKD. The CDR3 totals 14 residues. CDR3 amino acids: CAIGKQGTNYGYTF. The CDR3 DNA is TGTGCCATCGGTAAACAGGGGACTAACTATGGCTACACCTTC.

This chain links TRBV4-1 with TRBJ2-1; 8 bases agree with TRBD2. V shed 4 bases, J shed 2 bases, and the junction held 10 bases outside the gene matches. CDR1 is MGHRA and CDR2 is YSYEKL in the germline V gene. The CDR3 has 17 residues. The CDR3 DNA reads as TGCGCCAGCAGCCTTGGACTAGCCCGAGGCACCTACAATGAGCAGTTCTTC. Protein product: CASSLGLARGTYNEQFF.

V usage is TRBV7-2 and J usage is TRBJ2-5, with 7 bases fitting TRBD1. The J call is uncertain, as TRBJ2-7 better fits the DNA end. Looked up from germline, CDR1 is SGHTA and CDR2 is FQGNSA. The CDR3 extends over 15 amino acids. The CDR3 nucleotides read TGTGCCAGCAGAGAGGGGACAGCTTCATCCTACGAGCAGTACTTC. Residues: CASREGTASSYEQYF.

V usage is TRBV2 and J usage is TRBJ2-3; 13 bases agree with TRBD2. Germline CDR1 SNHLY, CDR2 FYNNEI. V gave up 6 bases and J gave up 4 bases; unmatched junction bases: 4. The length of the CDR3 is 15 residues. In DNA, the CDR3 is TGTGCCAGCAGCGAGACTAGCGGGGGGCCAGATACGCAGTATTTT. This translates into CASSETSGGPDTQYF.

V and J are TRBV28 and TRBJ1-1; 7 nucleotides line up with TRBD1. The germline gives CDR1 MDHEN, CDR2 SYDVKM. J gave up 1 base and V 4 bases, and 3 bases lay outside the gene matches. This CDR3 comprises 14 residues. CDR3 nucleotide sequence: TGTGCCAGCAGTTGGACAGGAAGGAACACTGAAGCTTTCTTT. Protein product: CASSWTGRNTEAFF. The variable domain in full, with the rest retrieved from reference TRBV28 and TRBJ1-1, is DVKVTQSSRYLVKRTGEKVFLECVQDMDHENMFWYRQDPGLGLRLIYFSYDVKMKEKGDIPEGYSVSREKKERFSLILESASTNQTSMYLCASSWTGRNTEAFFGQGTRLTVV.

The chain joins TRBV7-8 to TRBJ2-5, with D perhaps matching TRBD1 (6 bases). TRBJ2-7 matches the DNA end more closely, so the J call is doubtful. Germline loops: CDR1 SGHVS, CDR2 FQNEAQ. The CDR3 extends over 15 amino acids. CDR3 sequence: CASSLGTEISYEQYF. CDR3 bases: TGTGCCAGCAGCTTAGGGACAGAGATTTCCTACGAGCAGTACTTC.

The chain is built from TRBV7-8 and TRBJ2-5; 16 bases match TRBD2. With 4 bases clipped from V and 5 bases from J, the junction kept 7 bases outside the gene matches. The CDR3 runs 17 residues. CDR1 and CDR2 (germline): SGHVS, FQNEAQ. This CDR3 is CASSSGLAGGRVETQYF. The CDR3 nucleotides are TGTGCCAGCAGCTCGGGACTAGCGGGAGGGCGAGTCGAGACCCAGTACTTC.

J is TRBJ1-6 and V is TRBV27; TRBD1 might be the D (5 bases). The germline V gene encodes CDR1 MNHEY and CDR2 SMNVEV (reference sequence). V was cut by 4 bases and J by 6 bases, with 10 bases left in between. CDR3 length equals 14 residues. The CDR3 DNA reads TGTGCCAGCAGTTATAGGGGCTCTAATTCACCCCTCCACTTT. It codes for CASSYRGSNSPLHF.

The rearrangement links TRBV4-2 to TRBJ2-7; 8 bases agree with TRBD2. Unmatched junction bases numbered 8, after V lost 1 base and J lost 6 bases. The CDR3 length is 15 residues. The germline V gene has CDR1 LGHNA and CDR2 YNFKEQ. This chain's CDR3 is CASSQVVAGTGEQYF. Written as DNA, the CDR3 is TGTGCCAGCAGCCAAGTTGTAGCGGGGACCGGCGAGCAGTACTTC.

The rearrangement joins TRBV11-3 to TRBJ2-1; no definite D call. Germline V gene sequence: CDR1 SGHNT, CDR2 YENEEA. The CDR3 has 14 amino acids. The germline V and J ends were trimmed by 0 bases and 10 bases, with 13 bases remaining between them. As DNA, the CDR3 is TGTGCCAGCAGCTTAGATCCAAATACCCAGGAGCAGTTCTTC. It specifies CASSLDPNTQEQFF.